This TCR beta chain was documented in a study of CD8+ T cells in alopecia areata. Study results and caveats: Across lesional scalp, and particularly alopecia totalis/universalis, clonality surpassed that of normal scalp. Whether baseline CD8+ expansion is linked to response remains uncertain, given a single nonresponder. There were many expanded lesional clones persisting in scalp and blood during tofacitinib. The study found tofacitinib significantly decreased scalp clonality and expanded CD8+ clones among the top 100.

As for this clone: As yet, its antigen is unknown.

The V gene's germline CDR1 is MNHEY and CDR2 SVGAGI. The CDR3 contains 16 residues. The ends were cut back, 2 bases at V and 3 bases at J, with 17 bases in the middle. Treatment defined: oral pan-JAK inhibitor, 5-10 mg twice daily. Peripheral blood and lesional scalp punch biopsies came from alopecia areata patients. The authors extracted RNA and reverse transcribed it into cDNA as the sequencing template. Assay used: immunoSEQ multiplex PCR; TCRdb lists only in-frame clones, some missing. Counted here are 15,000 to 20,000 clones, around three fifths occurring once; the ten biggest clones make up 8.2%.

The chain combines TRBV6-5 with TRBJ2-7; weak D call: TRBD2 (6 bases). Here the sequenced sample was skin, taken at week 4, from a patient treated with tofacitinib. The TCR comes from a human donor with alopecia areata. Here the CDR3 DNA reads TGTGCCAGCAGTTACGGGGTTTTAGCGGCGGTCTACGAGCAGTACTTC. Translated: CASSYGVLAAVYEQYF.